Listed below are T cell receptor beta chains from one sample, sequenced in a study of cytomegalovirus exposure and HLA in healthy donors. Data came from immunoSEQ multiplex PCR; TCRdb stores just in-frame clones and leaves some out. The data contain 40,000 or so clones, over 60% of them seen just once; the ten biggest clones take up about 4%. Sequencing was carried out using PBMCs. All receptors derive from a man aged 35 to 55 in good health and CMV-seronegative. The CDR3 runs from the conserved cysteine through the conserved F or W. Fields, in order: V gene, J gene, CDR3 protein.

V gene: TRBV20-1; J gene: TRBJ1-2; CDR3 protein: CSARDSYGYTF
V gene: TRBV18; J gene: TRBJ1-2; CDR3 protein: CASSPYRVGENGYTF
V gene: TRBV2; J gene: TRBJ1-1; CDR3 protein: CASSESRRQGNGFF
V gene: TRBV9; J gene: TRBJ2-4; CDR3 protein: CASSAEAGLNIQYF
V gene: TRBV4-2; J gene: TRBJ1-3; CDR3 protein: CASSQPSSTGAGNTIYF
V gene: TRBV5-6; J gene: TRBJ2-3; CDR3 protein: CASSLVTSGGTDTQYF
V gene: TRBV18; J gene: TRBJ2-1; CDR3 protein: CASSPGQGGNEQFF
V gene: TRBV6-5; J gene: TRBJ1-1; CDR3 protein: CASSTLEGLNTEAFF
V gene: TRBV9; J gene: TRBJ2-3; CDR3 protein: CASSASGGDSTDTQYF
V gene: TRBV30; J gene: TRBJ1-2; CDR3 protein: CATDRQRGYGYTF
V gene: TRBV29-1; J gene: TRBJ1-3; CDR3 protein: CSVEVRGNQAGNTIYF
V gene: TRBV2; J gene: TRBJ2-3; CDR3 protein: CASSVRAGGYGIDTQYF
V gene: TRBV6-5; J gene: TRBJ1-2; CDR3 protein: CASSSRTGDYGYTF
V gene: TRBV30; J gene: TRBJ1-2; CDR3 protein: CAWSAGNYGYTF
V gene: TRBV25-1; J gene: TRBJ1-4; CDR3 protein: CASSLGGVRFNEKLFF
V gene: TRBV2; J gene: TRBJ2-2; CDR3 protein: CASTILAGGVSGELFF
V gene: TRBV29-1; J gene: TRBJ1-5; CDR3 protein: CSVAEGLLGNQPQHF